Following are 9 T cell receptor beta chains from one sample sequenced in a study of shared clonotypes between healthy human individuals. Here immunoSEQ multiplex PCR was the method, and the copy in TCRdb shows in-frame clones only, minus some. The table has a few million clones, around nine tenths seen once. The sample consisted of naive CD4+ T cells sorted from blood. Subset specified: CD45RA+ positively selected. These receptors originate from a man between 18 and 29 years old in good health.

This clone was detected once. The CDR3 region has the DNA TGTGCCAGCAGCTTAGGGCGTCTTCTCCAAGAGACCCAGTACTTC. Translated: CASSLGRLLQETQYF. This sequence joins TRBV11-2 and TRBJ2-5, with D uncertain. Germline values: CDR1 SGHAT, CDR2 FQNNGV. Trimming left V 1 base short and J 1 base short, with 10 bases between. This CDR3 has 15 residues.

The chain combines TRBV6-1 with TRBJ2-1; 8 bases agree with TRBD2. This CDR3 has 15 residues. The junction had 8 bases not matched to a gene; V was cut back by 6 bases and J by 4 bases. Germline CDR1 reads MNHNS; CDR2 reads SASEGT. This chain's CDR3 is CASRELAERYNEQFF. The CDR3 nucleotides are TGTGCCAGCAGAGAACTAGCGGAGAGATACAATGAGCAGTTCTTC.

On this clone: Other DNA sequences from this sample encode an identical CDR3 as well. This chain links TRBV30 with TRBJ1-5; a weak D match, TRBD1 (6 bases). In germline, CDR1 is GTSNPN, CDR2 SVGIG (reference sequence). The V end lost 0 bases, the J end lost 4 bases, and 13 bases lay between the germline ends. The CDR3 is 15 residues long. Here the CDR3 reads CAWSVKGVSNQPQHF. CDR3 coding DNA: TGTGCCTGGAGTGTAAAGGGGGTTTCGAATCAGCCCCAGCATTTT.

This clone was found a few times. The V and J genes are TRBV2 and TRBJ1-2; 9 nucleotides match TRBD1. Trimming removed 6 bases from V and 8 bases from J; junction bases left unmatched: 7. Germline CDR1 is SNHLY and CDR2 is FYNNEI. CDR3 length equals 13 residues. As DNA, the CDR3 is TGTGCCAGCAGCTTACAGGGGGCGCGAGGCTACACCTTC. Protein product: CASSLQGARGYTF. Using reference TRBV2 and TRBJ1-2 for the parts outside the CDR3, the full variable domain is EPEVTQTPSHQVTQMGQEVILRCVPISNHLYFYWYRQILGQKVEFLVSFYNNEISEKSEIFDDQFSVERPDGSNFTLKIRSTKLEDSAMYFCASSLQGARGYTFGSGTRLTVV.

This clone was counted between two and nine times. Written as DNA, the CDR3 is TGTGCCAGCGCGACAGGGAATGGCTACGAGCAGTACTTC. Its translation: CASATGNGYEQYF. The V call is TRBV6-1, the J call TRBJ2-7; TRBD1 agrees at 7 bases. The CDR3 loop spans 13 amino acids. V lost 8 bases, J lost 3 bases, and 7 bases stayed unmatched. Germline loops: CDR1 MNHNS, CDR2 SASEGT.

The chain links TRBV9 to TRBJ2-3, with 8 positions matching TRBD2. Germline CDR1 and CDR2: SGDLS and YYNGEE. V was clipped by 0 bases and J by 3 bases; unmatched bases: 6. This CDR3 contains 16 residues. The CDR3 DNA follows: TGTGCCAGCAGCGTAGCAGCGGGAGAGGCTACAGATACGCAGTATTTT. Amino acids: CASSVAAGEATDTQYF. Combining the CDR3 with reference TRBV9 and TRBJ2-3 gives the whole variable domain DSGVTQTPKHLITATGQRVTLRCSPRSGDLSVYWYQQSLDQGLQFLIQYYNGEERAKGNILERFSAQQFPDLHSELNLSSLELGDSALYFCASSVAAGEATDTQYFGPGTRLTVL.

The chain is built from TRBV6-5 and TRBJ2-1, with a tentative D call TRBD1 (6 bases). The CDR3 has 14 amino acids. Germline values: CDR1 MNHEY, CDR2 SVGAGI. Trimming cost V 5 bases and J 12 bases, with 20 bases left between them. In DNA form, the CDR3 reads TGTGCCAGCAGTACAGGGAAACCCCAAATGGGGCAGTTCTTC. Translation: CASSTGKPQMGQFF.

The J gene is TRBJ2-1, the V gene TRBV9, with a weak D call TRBD1 (6 bases). CDR3 length equals 15 residues. Per germline, CDR1 SGDLS and CDR2 YYNGEE. The ends were cut back, 2 bases at V and 3 bases at J, with 12 bases in the middle. The CDR3 spells CASSVEQGIYNEQFF. CDR3 DNA: TGTGCCAGCAGCGTCGAGCAGGGGATCTACAATGAGCAGTTCTTC.

The chain combines TRBV30 with TRBJ2-5; the D gene is possibly TRBD2 (6 bases). Per the germline V gene, CDR1 is GTSNPN and CDR2 is SVGIG (reference sequence). The CDR3 extends over 12 amino acids. Trimming removed 7 bases from V and 8 bases from J, with 17 bases in between. The CDR3 here is CASRDWGGTQYF. For the CDR3, the DNA is TGTGCCTCCCGGGACTGGGGTGGAACCCAGTACTTC.